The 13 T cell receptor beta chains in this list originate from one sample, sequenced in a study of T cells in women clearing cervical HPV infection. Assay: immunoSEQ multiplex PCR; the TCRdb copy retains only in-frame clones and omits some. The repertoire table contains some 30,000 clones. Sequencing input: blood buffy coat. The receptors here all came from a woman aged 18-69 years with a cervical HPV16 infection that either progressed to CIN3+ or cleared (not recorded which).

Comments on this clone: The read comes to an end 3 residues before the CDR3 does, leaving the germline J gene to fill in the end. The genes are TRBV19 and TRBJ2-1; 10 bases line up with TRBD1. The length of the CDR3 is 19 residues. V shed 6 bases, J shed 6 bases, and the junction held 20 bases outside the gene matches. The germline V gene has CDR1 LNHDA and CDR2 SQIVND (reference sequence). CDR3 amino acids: CASSLPRTGWDRGSNEQFF. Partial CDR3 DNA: TGTGCCAGTAGCCTACCCCGAACGGGTTGGGACAGGGGATCCAATGAG.

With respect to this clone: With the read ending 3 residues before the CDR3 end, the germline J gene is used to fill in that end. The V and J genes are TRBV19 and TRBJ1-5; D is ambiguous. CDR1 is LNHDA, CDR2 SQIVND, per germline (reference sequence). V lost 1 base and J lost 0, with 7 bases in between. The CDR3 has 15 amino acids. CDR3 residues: CASSIGEGSNQPQHF. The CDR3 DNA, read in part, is TGTGCCAGTAGTATAGGTGAGGGTAGCAATCAGCCC. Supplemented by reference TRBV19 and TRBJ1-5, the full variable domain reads DGGITQSPKYLFRKEGQNVTLSCEQNLNHDAMYWYRQDPGQGLRLIYYSQIVNDFQKGDIAEGYSVSREKKESFPLTVTSAQKNPTAFYLCASSIGEGSNQPQHFGDGTRLSIL.

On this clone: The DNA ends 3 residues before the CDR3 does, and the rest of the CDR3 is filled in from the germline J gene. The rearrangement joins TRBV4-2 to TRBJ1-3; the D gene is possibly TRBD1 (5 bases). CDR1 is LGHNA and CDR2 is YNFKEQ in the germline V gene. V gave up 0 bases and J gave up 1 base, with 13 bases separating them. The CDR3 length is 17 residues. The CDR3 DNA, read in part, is TGTGCCAGCAGCCAAGACGTATCTCGACAGTCTGGAAACACC. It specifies CASSQDVSRQSGNT. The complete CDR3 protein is CASSQDVSRQSGNTIYF.

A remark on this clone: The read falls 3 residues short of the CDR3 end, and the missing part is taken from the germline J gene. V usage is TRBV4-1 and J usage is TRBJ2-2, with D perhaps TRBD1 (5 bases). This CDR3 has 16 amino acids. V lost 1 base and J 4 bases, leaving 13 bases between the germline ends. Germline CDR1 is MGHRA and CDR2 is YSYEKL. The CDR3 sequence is CASSQVGALRTGELFF. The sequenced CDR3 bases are TGCGCCAGCAGCCAAGTAGGGGCACTACGCACCGGGGAG.

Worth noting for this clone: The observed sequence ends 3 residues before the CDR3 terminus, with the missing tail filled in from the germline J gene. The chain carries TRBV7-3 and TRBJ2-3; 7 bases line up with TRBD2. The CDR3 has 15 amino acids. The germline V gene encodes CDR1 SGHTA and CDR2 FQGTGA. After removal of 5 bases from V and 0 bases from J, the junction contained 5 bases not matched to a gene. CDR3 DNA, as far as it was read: TGTGCCAGCAGCCCTGGGGGGGGGAGCACAGATACG. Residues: CASSPGGGSTDT. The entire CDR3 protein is CASSPGGGSTDTQYF. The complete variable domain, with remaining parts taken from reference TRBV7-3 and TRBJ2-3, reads GAGVSQTPSNKVTEKGKYVELRCDPISGHTALYWYRQSLGQGPEFLIYFQGTGAADDSGLPNDRFFAVRPEGSVSTLKIQRTERGDSAVYLCASSPGGGSTDTQYFGPGTRLTVL.

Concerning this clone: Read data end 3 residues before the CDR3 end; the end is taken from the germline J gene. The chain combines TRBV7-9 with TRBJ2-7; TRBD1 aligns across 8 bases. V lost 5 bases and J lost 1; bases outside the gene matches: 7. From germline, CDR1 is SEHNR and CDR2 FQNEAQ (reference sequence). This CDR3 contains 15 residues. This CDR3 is CASSPRTGKSYEQYF. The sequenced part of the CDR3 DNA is TGTGCCAGCAGCCCCCGGACAGGGAAATCCTACGAG.

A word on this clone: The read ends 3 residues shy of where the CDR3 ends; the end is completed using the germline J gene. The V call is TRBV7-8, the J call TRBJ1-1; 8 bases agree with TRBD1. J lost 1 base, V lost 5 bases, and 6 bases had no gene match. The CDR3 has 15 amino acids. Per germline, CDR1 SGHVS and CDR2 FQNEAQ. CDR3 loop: CASSTAGGPNTEAFF. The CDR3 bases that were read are TGTGCCAGCAGCACAGCAGGGGGCCCGAACACTGAA.

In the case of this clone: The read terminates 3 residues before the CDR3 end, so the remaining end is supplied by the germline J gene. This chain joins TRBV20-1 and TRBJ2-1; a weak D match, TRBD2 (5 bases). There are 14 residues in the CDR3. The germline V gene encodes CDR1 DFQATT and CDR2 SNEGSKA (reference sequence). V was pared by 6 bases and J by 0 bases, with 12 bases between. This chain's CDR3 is CSAPDYSSYNEQFF. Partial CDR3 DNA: TGCAGTGCACCCGACTACAGCTCCTACAATGAG.

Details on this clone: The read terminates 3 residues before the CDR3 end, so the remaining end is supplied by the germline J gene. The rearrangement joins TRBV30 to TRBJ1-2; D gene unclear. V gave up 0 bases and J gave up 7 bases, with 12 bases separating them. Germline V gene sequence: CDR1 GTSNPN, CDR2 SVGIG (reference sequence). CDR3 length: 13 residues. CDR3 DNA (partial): TGTGCCTGGAGTGTACTAGGAGGGATTGGC. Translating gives CAWSVLGGIG. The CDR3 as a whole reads CAWSVLGGIGYTF.

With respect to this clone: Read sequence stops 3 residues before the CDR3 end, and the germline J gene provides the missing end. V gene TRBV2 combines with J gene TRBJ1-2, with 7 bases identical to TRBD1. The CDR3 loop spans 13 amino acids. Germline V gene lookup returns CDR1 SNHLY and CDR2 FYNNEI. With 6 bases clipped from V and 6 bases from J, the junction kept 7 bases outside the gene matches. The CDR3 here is CASSQQGSDGYTF. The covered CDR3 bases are TGTGCCAGCAGCCAACAGGGGTCCGATGGC.

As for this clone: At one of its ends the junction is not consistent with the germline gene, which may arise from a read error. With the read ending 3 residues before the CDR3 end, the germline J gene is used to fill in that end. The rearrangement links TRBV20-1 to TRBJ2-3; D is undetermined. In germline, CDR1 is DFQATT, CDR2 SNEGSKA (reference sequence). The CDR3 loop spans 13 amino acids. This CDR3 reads CSAGDPYIDTQYF. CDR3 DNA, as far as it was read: TGCAGTGCTGGAGATCCCTATATCGATACG.

Incomplete CDR3 DNA: TGTGCCAGCAGCTTAGAAAGATCAGGGTTCTCTGAA. This codes for CASSLERSGFSE. The complete CDR3 protein is CASSLERSGFSEAFF. This sequence joins TRBV7-8 and TRBJ1-1, with D perhaps TRBD1 (5 bases). The read terminates 3 residues ahead of where the CDR3 ends, so the germline J gene completes it. The germline gives CDR1 SGHVS, CDR2 FQNEAQ. The germline V and J ends were trimmed by 1 base and 6 bases, with 15 bases remaining between them. The CDR3 has 15 residues. The whole variable domain, remainder taken from reference TRBV7-8 and TRBJ1-1, is GAGVSQSPRYKVAKRGQDVALRCDPISGHVSLFWYQQALGQGPEFLTYFQNEAQLDKSGLPSDRFFAERPEGSVSTLKIQRTQQEDSAVYLCASSLERSGFSEAFFGQGTRLTVV.

The CDR3 bases that were read are TGTGCCAGCAGTTCCCCCCCGCGGGGCTATGGC. Its translation: CASSSPPRGYG. The full CDR3 protein reads CASSSPPRGYGYTF. The chain couples TRBV6-2 or TRBV6-3 to TRBJ1-2, with D uncertain. The CDR3 goes on 3 residues after the read ends, and that part is filled in from the germline J gene. V was trimmed by 4 bases and J by 4 bases, leaving 13 bases between them. The CDR3 length is 14 residues. Germline CDR1 MNHEY, CDR2 SVGEGT.